The rows below give T cell receptor beta chains drawn from one sample of a study of early T cells in non-severe SARS-CoV-2 infection. In TCRdb, the 5' RACE reads were re-called with MiXCR into one record per CDR3 protein. The sample gives approximately 56,000 distinct CDR3 sequences, about 9.1% of which show up once; around 4% is in the top ten. The material sequenced was whole blood. The source is an adult who was a healthcare worker with PCR-confirmed SARS-CoV-2 infection or an uninfected control (not recorded which). CDR3s include the opening cysteine and the closing phenylalanine or tryptophan. A D gene is named only where the DNA matches it firmly. The size entry is marked missing in some rows and otherwise reads once, few, many or a size class.

v_gene	abundance	len	d_gene	j_gene	CDR3aa	CDR3nt
TRBV6-2/TRBV6-3	NA	15	NA	TRBJ2-7	CASSYSDGSPYEQYF	TGTGCCAGCAGTTACTCCGATGGATCGCCCTACGAGCAGTACTTC
TRBV6-6	many	12	NA	TRBJ2-3	CASTDQTDTQYF	TGTGCCAGCACCGACCAGACGGATACGCAGTATTTT
TRBV6-2/TRBV6-3	NA	12	NA	TRBJ2-3	CASRQNTDTQYF	TGTGCCAGTCGACAGAACACAGATACGCAGTATTTT
TRBV6-6	many	16	NA	TRBJ2-1	CASSPPGEPALNEQFF	TGTGCCAGCAGCCCCCCTGGTGAGCCTGCCCTCAATGAGCAGTTCTTC
TRBV2	NA	12	NA	TRBJ2-3	CASDRRTDTQYF	TGTGCCAGCGACCGGCGCACAGATACGCAGTATTTT
TRBV7-2	many	15	NA	TRBJ1-6	CASSLGPAGQSPLHF	TGTGCCAGCAGCTTAGGACCGGCAGGGCAATCACCCCTCCACTTT
TRBV19	many	15	TRBD2	TRBJ2-3	CASMGTSGYLDTQYF	TGTGCCAGTATGGGGACTAGCGGGTATTTGGATACGCAGTATTTT
TRBV27	NA	17	TRBD1	TRBJ1-2	CASSYTRQGGLPYGYTF	TGTGCCAGCAGTTATACTCGACAGGGTGGTCTACCCTATGGCTACACCTTC
TRBV28	many	16	NA	TRBJ2-3	CASSLLLAASTDTQYF	TGTGCCAGCAGTTTATTGCTAGCAGCTAGCACAGATACGCAGTATTTT
TRBV11-3	many	16	TRBD2	TRBJ2-3	CASSPWTSGSTDTQYF	TGTGCCAGCAGCCCCTGGACTAGCGGATCTACAGATACGCAGTATTTT
TRBV20-1	few	11	NA	TRBJ2-1	CSASLRNEQFF	TGCAGTGCTAGTCTCCGGAATGAGCAGTTCTTC
TRBV7-2	many	13	NA	TRBJ1-2	CAGTRRVGYGYTF	TGTGCCGGGACGCGGCGGGTAGGCTATGGCTACACCTTC
TRBV10-2	many	15	NA	TRBJ2-1	CASSALLSSYNEQFF	TGCGCCAGCAGTGCTCTGTTGAGCTCCTACAATGAGCAGTTCTTC
TRBV2	many	13	NA	TRBJ2-1	CASSVAPRNEQFF	TGTGCCAGCAGTGTTGCCCCGAGGAATGAGCAGTTCTTC
TRBV12-3/TRBV12-4	many	14	TRBD2	TRBJ2-1	CASNPGGRANEQFF	TGTGCCAGCAACCCGGGGGGGAGGGCCAATGAGCAGTTCTTC